The present entry profiles one T cell receptor beta chain with its context. The germline V gene has CDR1 SGHDT and CDR2 YYEEEE. This CDR3 comprises 13 residues. V lost 6 bases and J lost 5, with 11 bases in between. Patients chosen for sequencing had CD8+CD57+ cells that had expanded, as shown by flow cytometry. This sample is drawn from a study of CD8+CD57+ T cells in acquired aplastic anemia. Genomic DNA, the template, was used for profiling of the TCR beta VDJ and CDR3. A single record per CDR3 protein comes from TCRdb applying MiXCR to the reads. The sample includes about half a million distinct CDR3 sequences, roughly a third seen only once; the top ten take around 0.82%.

The specimen sequenced was sorted CD4+, CD8+, or CD8+CD57+ T cells (not recorded which) from PBMCs. The source of this sequence is a human donor with aplastic anemia. The rearrangement joins TRBV5-6 to TRBJ2-2; D remains ambiguous. CDR3 sequence reads: CASTWWATGELFF. In DNA form, the CDR3 reads TGTGCCAGCACCTGGTGGGCGACCGGGGAGCTGTTTTTT.